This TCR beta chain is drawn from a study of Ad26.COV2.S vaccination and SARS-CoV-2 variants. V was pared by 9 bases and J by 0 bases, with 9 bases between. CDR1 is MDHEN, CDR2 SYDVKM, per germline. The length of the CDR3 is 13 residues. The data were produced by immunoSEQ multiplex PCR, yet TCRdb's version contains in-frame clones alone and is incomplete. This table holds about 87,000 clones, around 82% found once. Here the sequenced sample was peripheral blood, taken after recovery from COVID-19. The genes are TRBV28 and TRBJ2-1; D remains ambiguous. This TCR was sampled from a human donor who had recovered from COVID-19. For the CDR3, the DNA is TGTGCCAGTACGATCAGCTCCTACAATGAGCAGTTCTTC. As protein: CASTISSYNEQFF. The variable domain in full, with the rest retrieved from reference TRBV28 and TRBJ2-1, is DVKVTQSSRYLVKRTGEKVFLECVQDMDHENMFWYRQDPGLGLRLIYFSYDVKMKEKGDIPEGYSVSREKKERFSLILESASTNQTSMYLCASTISSYNEQFFGPGTRLTVL.